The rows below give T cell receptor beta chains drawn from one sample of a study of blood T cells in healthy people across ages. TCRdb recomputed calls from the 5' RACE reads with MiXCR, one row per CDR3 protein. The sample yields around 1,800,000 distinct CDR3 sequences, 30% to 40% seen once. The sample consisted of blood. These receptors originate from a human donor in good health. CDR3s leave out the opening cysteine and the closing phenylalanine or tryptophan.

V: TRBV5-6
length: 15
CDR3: ASSLLGTSGGSDTQY

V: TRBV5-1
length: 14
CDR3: ASSWAGGNSYNEQF

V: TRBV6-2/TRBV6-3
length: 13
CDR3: ASSYPQDYNQPQH

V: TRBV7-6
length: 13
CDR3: ASSHPQGRNTEAF

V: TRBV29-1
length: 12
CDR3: SVERQGLGTEAF

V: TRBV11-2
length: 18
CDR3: ASSLGTVRDRERPYYGYT

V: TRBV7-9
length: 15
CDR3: ASSGWDLGSYNSPLH

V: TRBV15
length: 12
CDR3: ATSRGTGRETQY

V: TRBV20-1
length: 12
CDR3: SARPGVSTDTQY

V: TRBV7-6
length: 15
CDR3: ASSLPPGGGTTYEQY

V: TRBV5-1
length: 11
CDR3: ASSFGGDGGYT

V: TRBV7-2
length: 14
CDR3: ASSLWGQGTNYGYT

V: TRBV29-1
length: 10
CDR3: SVVTGANGYT

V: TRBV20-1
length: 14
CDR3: SARTLLPGGNQPQH

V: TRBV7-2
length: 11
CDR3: ASSFRLSETQY

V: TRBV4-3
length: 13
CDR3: ASSQDAKRTGELF

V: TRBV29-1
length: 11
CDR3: SVTGLRVDGYT

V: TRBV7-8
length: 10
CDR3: ASSLNRGQQF

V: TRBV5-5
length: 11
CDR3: ASSLTIGSKLF

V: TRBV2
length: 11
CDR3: ASSGLAGREQF

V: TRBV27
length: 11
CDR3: ASSLTGSRPQY

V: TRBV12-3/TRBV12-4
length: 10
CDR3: ASSPTWDTQY

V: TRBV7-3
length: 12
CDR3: ASSPGRSFDGYT